The 9 T cell receptor beta chains presented below share a single source sample, sequenced in a study of shared T cell receptors in the human thymus. Clones were read by immunoSEQ multiplex PCR, and TCRdb kept only the in-frame ones, dropping some. The data contain some 400,000 clones, approximately 95% of them singletons. The specimen was thymocytes. Every receptor here comes from a human donor.

DNA of the CDR3: TGTGCCAGCAGCCCAAGGCAGGGGTTAGCCGGGGAGCTGTTTTTT. Translated: CASSPRQGLAGELFF. This chain links TRBV7-9 with TRBJ2-2; D is perhaps TRBD1 (6 bases). Germline V CDR1 and CDR2: SEHNR, FQNEAQ (reference sequence). The CDR3 sequence is 15 residues long. The ends were cut back, 5 bases at V and 6 bases at J, with 16 bases in the middle.

This chain connects TRBV7-8 to TRBJ2-7; D gene ambiguous. This CDR3 has 12 residues. V shed 7 bases and J shed 6 bases, with 13 bases lying between them. Looked up from germline, CDR1 is SGHVS and CDR2 is FQNEAQ. The CDR3 nucleotides are TGTGCCAGCACGTCTCTTCTGGGCGAGCAGTACTTC. Translation gives CASTSLLGEQYF.

The chain links TRBV2 to TRBJ2-3, with 10 bases matching TRBD2. The CDR3 length is 16 residues. In germline, CDR1 is SNHLY, CDR2 FYNNEI. The trim removed 5 bases at V and 4 bases at J, leaving 9 bases unmatched. The CDR3 loop reads CASSHPSGSLADTQYF. In nucleotides, the CDR3 is TGTGCCAGCAGTCACCCTAGCGGGAGTCTTGCAGATACGCAGTATTTT.

This rearrangement joins TRBV7-9 to TRBJ2-1; 13 bases are shared with TRBD2. Germline V gene data show CDR1 as SEHNR and CDR2 as FQNEAQ (reference sequence). The CDR3 is 16 amino acids. V gave up 1 base and J gave up 12 bases; unmatched junction bases: 9. DNA of the CDR3: TGTGCCAGCAGCTTAGAGACTAGCGGGAGGCCACGGCTGCAGTTCTTC. This gives the protein CASSLETSGRPRLQFF.

The chain joins TRBV30 to TRBJ2-4; D may correspond to TRBD1 or TRBD2 (5 bases each). Trimming removed 8 bases at V and 0 bases at J, with 5 bases between. CDR3 length: 11 amino acids. CDR1 is GTSNPN, CDR2 SVGIG, per germline (reference sequence). The DNA for the CDR3 is TGTGCCGGGACAGCCAAAAACATTCAGTACTTC. It encodes CAGTAKNIQYF. The full variable domain, its missing parts supplied by reference TRBV30 and TRBJ2-4, is SQTIHQWPATLVQPVGSPLSLECTVEGTSNPNLYWYRQAAGRGLQLLFYSVGIGQISSEVPQNLSASRPQDRQFILSSKKLLLSDSGFYLCAGTAKNIQYFGAGTRLSVL.

The chain recombines TRBV4-1 with TRBJ2-1, with 10 bases lining up with TRBD2. The CDR3 has 16 residues. CDR1 and CDR2 from the germline V gene are MGHRA and YSYEKL. V was pared by 2 bases and J by 7 bases, with 8 bases of the junction left unmatched. The CDR3 protein is CASSQRASGRRNEQFF. DNA of the CDR3: TGCGCCAGCAGCCAAAGAGCTAGCGGGAGAAGGAATGAGCAGTTCTTC.

J is TRBJ2-5 and V is TRBV7-9; 9 bases agree with TRBD1. The V gene end was trimmed by 1 base and the J gene end by 4 bases; junction bases not matched to a gene: 7. Germline V gene sequence: CDR1 SEHNR, CDR2 FQNEAQ (reference sequence). CDR3 length: 16 amino acids. The CDR3 sequence is CASSLGRDRVGETQYF. The DNA of the CDR3 is TGTGCCAGCAGCTTAGGCCGGGACAGGGTGGGAGAGACCCAGTACTTC.

The chain combines TRBV27 with TRBJ1-2, with D perhaps matching TRBD1 (5 bases). Trimming removed 2 bases from V and 6 bases from J, with 10 bases in between. Looked up from germline, CDR1 is MNHEY and CDR2 is SMNVEV (reference sequence). This CDR3 region has 13 residues. The CDR3 nucleotides are TGTGCCAGCAGTTTAGGGGTGGGACATGGCTACACCTTC. Its protein is CASSLGVGHGYTF.

V and J are TRBV20-1 and TRBJ1-5; D unresolved. From germline, CDR1 is DFQATT and CDR2 SNEGSKA (reference sequence). The CDR3 runs to 9 residues. With 5 bases removed from V and 10 bases from J, the gap between germline ends came to 6 bases. The CDR3, as DNA: TGCAGTGCTGGTGGCCCCCAGCATTTT. Translating it yields CSAGGPQHF.